This record covers a single T cell receptor (beta chain). The specificity of this receptor is unknown. The sample holds no much larger clone one base away, and base qualities are not on file. The data belong to a study of beta chain features in type 1 diabetes (dated by TCRdb to 2017 to 2018). Background for the entire study: Patients and healthy donors did not differ in mean age, gender distribution, total cell number or subset yield. A total of 90 million to 140 million sorted cells were examined across all samples, and RNA yield correlated strongly with the number of cells per subset. In the study, TCRB repertoires of sorted circulating CD4+ T cell subsets from recently diagnosed type 1 diabetes patients were compared with those of matched healthy donors. Whereas all 30 or so donors provided naive and central memory subsets, regulatory and stem cell-like memory subsets were isolated from just 8 patients and about 8 healthy donors.

The study at large found these results: At VDJ recombination sites, type 1 diabetes patients had fewer insertions and more deleted nucleotides, which implies abnormalities in thymic rearrangement. Shorter templates might have been favored by PCR, but patient and control samples were amplified and corrected together, so both groups would have been affected equally by any skew. Because small numbers of individuals were included in the HLA sub-analyses, any influence of HLA type on TCRB rearrangement was left unresolved. Sequencing cDNA rather than genomic DNA could over-represent highly expressing activated cells, although activation and CD3 levels did not differ between groups. Type 1 diabetes patients showed a moderate but significant shortening of TCRB CDR3 length in all four CD4+ subsets. Naive, central memory and regulatory TCRB repertoires appeared to be more alike among patients than among healthy donors.

Counted from cysteine to phenylalanine, this CDR3 has 13 amino acids. The read is trimmed to its CDR3 DNA, 39 bases read in frame from base 1. The germline V gene (reference sequence) gives CDR1 as GTSNPN and CDR2 as SVGIG. Deletion took 2 bases off V and 1 base off J, with a span of 6 bases between the germline ends. The entire isolated RNA was reverse transcribed using the High Capacity cDNA Reverse Transcription Kit, and thus expressed TCRB transcripts were sequenced. Naive, central memory and regulatory T cell samples underwent deep immunoSEQ sequencing, averaging around 3.9 million total reads per sample. Sorted cells were lysed in RLT buffer and RNA was extracted with DNase-treated RNeasy Micro or Mini kits, depending on cell number. Each cell subset was processed on its own to prevent cross-contamination, while patient and healthy donor samples were processed together. Using the immunoSEQ multiplex PCR, TCRB sequences were amplified from cDNA into 87-bp fragments spanning the CDR3 region. The amplicons were sequenced using the Illumina HiSeq platform. On the study's bioinformatics: PCR bias was corrected computationally using synthetic template baselines, and reads within Hamming distance 2 were collapsed, with unmergeable singletons discarded. Reads were aligned against IMGT to assign V, D and J genes, CDR3 length and insertions or deletions at six rearrangement sites. Within each subset, clonotype counts were normalized to sorted cell number, after which true diversity and Gini coefficients were computed with the tcR R package. Repertoire sharing was quantified using the overlap coefficient calculated on TCRB nucleotide sequences. Out-of-frame TCRB sequences from naive cells were analyzed as a proxy for the pre-selection repertoire. TCRdb took this table from immuneACCESS and kept in-frame rearrangements with V and J called. Such tables lack part of the clones; where checked against another copy, unresolved V genes explain under half of the gap, and the rest is unexplained. V and J calls and clone size come straight from that table; D and trimming were deduced from the DNA. In this sample the table shows approximately 730,000 clones, around an eighth of which occur a single time. Clones ranked in the top ten supply less than 0.025% of the sample.

From each donor, a single peripheral blood sample of around 0.12 L on average was drawn into heparinised tubes. Using a panel that included CD45RO, CCR7, CD25, CD127, CD95 and CD27, naive, central memory, regulatory and stem cell-like memory CD4+ T cells were sorted on a BD FACSAria II. A purity above 98% was achieved for all sorted populations. PBMCs were isolated immediately by Lymphoprep density gradient centrifugation and stained directly without culture. So that batch effects would be minimized, each experiment stained and sorted samples in pairs, pairing one healthy donor with one patient. This clonotype was sampled from a man between 18 and 29 years old with type 1 diabetes. The source material was naive CD4+ T cells from blood. Interpreted using the paper, the cell subset or site label stands for: true naive CD4+ T cells. The chain uses TRBV30 and TRBJ1-5, with no confident D gene call. The DNA sequence reads TGTGCCTGGAGTACAAAGAGCAATCAGCCCCAGCATTTT. It specifies CAWSTKSNQPQHF.